This entry is about one T cell receptor beta chain. Measured with immunoSEQ multiplex PCR; TCRdb has only the in-frame clones, and not every one. The sample has approximately 270,000 clones, almost 90% seen once; the top ten hold 1.3% to 1.5%. These data originate in a study of blood T cell repertoires in COVID-19. The V and J ends lost 8 bases and 0 bases respectively, with 14 bases between them. The CDR3 has 15 residues. Germline CDR1 reads MNHEY; CDR2 reads SVGAGI. Source material: peripheral blood. This sequence joins TRBV6-5 and TRBJ1-5, with D perhaps TRBD1 (6 bases). This receptor was identified in an elderly man with acute or convalescent COVID-19. The CDR3 DNA reads TGTGCCAGCTTTTCCGGGACACTTAGCAATCAGCCCCAGCATTTT. This codes for CASFSGTLSNQPQHF.